Shown below are 30 T cell receptor beta chains from a single sample sequenced in a study of blood T cells in healthy people across ages. The authors ran a second PCR of 7 to 11 cycles using a sample-barcoded 5' primer and a J-beta primer mix. TCRdb redid the calling of the 5' RACE reads with MiXCR, one entry per CDR3 protein. The data show approximately 800,000 distinct CDR3 sequences, roughly 25% seen once. The same specimen was also included in a second study, on T cells of mothers and their children.

Sequencing used blood. These TCRs come from a boy between 5 and 17 years old in good health.

In this sample, this clonotype turned up a few times. The junction does not match germline at one end; this may be a read error. The chain has TRBV29-1 and TRBJ1-4; D not certain. Germline values: CDR1 SQVTM, CDR2 ANQGSEA. The CDR3 totals 13 residues. The CDR3 sequence: CSDLRRTNEKLFF. The CDR3 DNA reads as TGCAGCGACTTACGGAGAACGAATGAAAAGCTGTTTTTT.

This clonotype was observed a handful of times. This chain joins TRBV7-2 and TRBJ1-5, with 7 bases aligning to TRBD1. Germline CDR1 and CDR2: SGHTA and FQGNSA. J gave up 4 bases and V 3 bases, and 6 bases lay outside the gene matches. The CDR3 runs to 15 residues. The DNA for the CDR3 is TGTGCCAGCAGCTTGTCGAACAGGGGAAATCAGCCCCAGCATTTT. Its protein product is CASSLSNRGNQPQHF.

The sample holds a few counts of this clonotype. This chain connects TRBV9 to TRBJ2-1; 10 nucleotides align to TRBD2. V shed 4 bases, J shed 8 bases, and the junction held 12 bases outside the gene matches. The CDR3 covers 16 residues. The germline CDR1 and CDR2 sequences are SGDLS and YYNGEE. This CDR3 reads CASSPRGSGGAYEQFF. CDR3 bases: TGTGCCAGCAGCCCCCGAGGGAGCGGGGGGGCCTATGAGCAGTTCTTC.

The rearrangement links TRBV9 to TRBJ2-2; TRBD2 matches at 8 bases. The germline V gene encodes CDR1 SGDLS and CDR2 YYNGEE. The CDR3 is 16 residues long. V lost 0 bases and J lost 4; bases outside the gene matches: 5. The CDR3 DNA reads as TGTGCCAGCAGCGTAGACCCCACTAGCGGCACCGGGGAGCTGTTTTTT. Translated: CASSVDPTSGTGELFF. Together with reference TRBV9 and TRBJ2-2, the CDR3 gives the full variable domain: DSGVTQTPKHLITATGQRVTLRCSPRSGDLSVYWYQQSLDQGLQFLIQYYNGEERAKGNILERFSAQQFPDLHSELNLSSLELGDSALYFCASSVDPTSGTGELFFGEGSRLTVL.

This clonotype was picked up a small number of times. The chain has TRBV10-3 and TRBJ2-3; weak D call: TRBD2 (6 bases). Per the germline V gene, CDR1 is ENHRY and CDR2 is SYGVKD. This CDR3 is built from 12 residues. The V end was cut by 8 bases, the J end by 8 bases, with 14 bases between. This CDR3 is CAIGGTPSTQYF. The CDR3 nucleotides are TGTGCCATCGGGGGGACGCCTAGTACGCAGTATTTT.

The chain employs TRBV13 and TRBJ1-3; D perhaps matches TRBD1 (6 bases). CDR3 length: 15 amino acids. With 3 bases removed from V and 5 bases from J, the gap between germline ends came to 14 bases. Germline CDR1 reads PRHDT; CDR2 reads FYEKMQ (reference sequence). CDR3 nucleotides: TGTGCCAGCAGCTTTGAACAGGGAGGTCGAAACACCATATATTTT. It translates to CASSFEQGGRNTIYF.

The chain uses TRBV20-1 and TRBJ2-1; the match to TRBD2 covers 12 bases. There are 18 residues in the CDR3. Trimming at V came to 1 base and at J to 0 bases, leaving 7 bases not matched to a gene. The germline gives CDR1 DFQATT, CDR2 SNEGSKA (reference sequence). The CDR3 region is CSARVPLAGGSSYNEQFF. The CDR3 coding sequence is TGCAGTGCTAGAGTTCCACTAGCGGGGGGAAGCTCCTACAATGAGCAGTTCTTC.

This rearrangement joins TRBV7-2 to TRBJ2-6; 9 positions agree with TRBD1. The germline gives CDR1 SGHTA, CDR2 FQGNSA. V shed 1 base, J shed 2 bases, and the junction held 6 bases outside the gene matches. The CDR3 totals 18 residues. The CDR3, as DNA: TGTGCCAGCAGCTTAGGTTGGACAGGGGCAGCTGGGGCCAACGTCCTGACTTTC. Encoded protein: CASSLGWTGAAGANVLTF.

This chain joins TRBV20-1 and TRBJ2-1, with 8 bases matching TRBD1. Gene TRBJ2-7 matches the end of the DNA better, so the J call may be wrong. The CDR3 has 15 amino acids. CDR1 and CDR2 from the germline V gene are DFQATT and SNEGSKA (reference sequence). CDR3 DNA: TGCAGTGCTAGTGCCGGACAGGGAACAGGATACGAGCAGTACTTC. Its protein is CSASAGQGTGYEQYF.

This clonotype was picked up a small number of times. The chain employs TRBV7-9 and TRBJ1-1; tentative D call: TRBD1 (5 bases). V lost 2 bases to trimming and J lost 2 bases, with 15 bases between them. Germline V gene data show CDR1 as SEHNR and CDR2 as FQNEAQ (reference sequence). This CDR3 is built from 16 residues. Written as DNA, the CDR3 is TGTGCCAGCAGCTTATTCCGGACCCGGGGCAACACTGAAGCTTTCTTT. This codes for CASSLFRTRGNTEAFF.

This clonotype was picked up a small number of times. This chain links TRBV20-1 with TRBJ2-5; 8 bases agree with TRBD2. The CDR3 totals 15 residues. The trim removed 2 bases at V and 1 base at J, leaving 6 bases unmatched. The germline CDR1 and CDR2 sequences are DFQATT and SNEGSKA (reference sequence). The DNA of the CDR3 is TGCAGTGCTAGACCGTACGGGGGGGTCCAAGAGACCCAGTACTTC. Translated: CSARPYGGVQETQYF.

This clonotype was found a few times. The chain carries TRBV3-1 and TRBJ2-7; 7 bases fit TRBD2. In germline, CDR1 is LGHDT, CDR2 YNNKEL (reference sequence). The CDR3 runs 12 residues. V dropped 8 bases and J dropped 2; count of bases not matched to a gene: 3. CDR3 nucleotide sequence: TGTGCCAGCGGCCGGGAGGCCTACGAGCAGTACTTC. Protein sequence: CASGREAYEQYF.

The chain combines TRBV9 with TRBJ2-1; no definite D call. Trimming shortened V by 6 bases and J by 0 bases, and 10 bases separated the two germline ends. From germline, CDR1 is SGDLS and CDR2 YYNGEE. The CDR3 extends over 14 amino acids. The CDR3 region is CASNRANSYNEQFF. CDR3 coding DNA: TGTGCCAGCAATCGGGCTAACTCCTACAATGAGCAGTTCTTC.

This clonotype was observed a handful of times. The CDR3 DNA sequence: TGCGCCTGCGGGAGGGGACCGAGCTCCTACAATGAGCAGTTCTTC. This sequence encodes CACGRGPSSYNEQFF. The chain combines TRBV5-1 with TRBJ2-1, with 9 bases identical to TRBD2. The CDR3 runs 15 residues. Germline V lookup: CDR1 SGHRS, CDR2 YFSETQ. V lost 10 bases, J lost 0 bases, and 8 bases stayed unmatched.

This clonotype was seen only a few times. This chain connects TRBV27 to TRBJ2-5; no reliable D call. Germline V lookup: CDR1 MNHEY, CDR2 SMNVEV (reference sequence). The CDR3 is 13 amino acids. The V gene lost 3 bases and the J gene lost 2 bases, with 7 bases spanning the gap. In DNA form, the CDR3 reads TGTGCCAGCAGTTTGTTCCAGCAAGAGACCCAGTACTTC. Protein sequence: CASSLFQQETQYF.

In regard to this clonotype: At one of its ends the junction is not consistent with the germline gene, which may arise from a read error. This chain connects TRBV5-1 to TRBJ2-5; no firm D call. CDR1 is SGHRS, CDR2 YFSETQ, per germline. The CDR3 length is 13 residues. The CDR3 reads CASSPVSQEAQYF. CDR3 nucleotide sequence: TGCGCCAGCAGCCCGGTCAGCCAAGAGGCCCAGTACTTC.

The sample holds a few counts of this clonotype. The rearrangement uses TRBV20-1 and TRBJ1-4; D ambiguous. The CDR3 spans 16 residues. Germline V CDR1 and CDR2: DFQATT, SNEGSKA (reference sequence). V lost 0 bases and J lost 0, with 11 bases in between. CDR3 nucleotides: TGCAGTGCTAGAGATCACGGGATTACAACTAATGAAAAACTGTTTTTT. This sequence encodes CSARDHGITTNEKLFF.

J is TRBJ1-1 and V is TRBV7-2; D gene uncertain. The V end was cut by 2 bases, the J end by 1 base, with 8 bases between. The CDR3 runs to 14 residues. The V gene's germline CDR1 is SGHTA and CDR2 FQGNSA. This chain's CDR3 is CASSLMWRNTEAFF. CDR3 DNA sequence: TGTGCCAGCAGCTTAATGTGGCGGAACACTGAAGCTTTCTTT.

The rearrangement joins TRBV7-6 to TRBJ1-3; 7 bases line up with TRBD1. The CDR3 totals 15 residues. Losses at the gene ends were 4 bases for V and 1 base for J; bases not matched to a gene: 4. In germline, CDR1 is SGHVS, CDR2 FNYEAQ. The CDR3 bases are TGTGCCAGCAGCTCACAGGGGACATCTGGAAACACCATATATTTT. Residues: CASSSQGTSGNTIYF.

This clonotype was found a few times. The chain joins TRBV7-6 to TRBJ2-1; 13 bases fit TRBD2. V dropped 0 bases and J dropped 7; count of bases not matched to a gene: 12. Germline V gene data show CDR1 as SGHVS and CDR2 as FNYEAQ. This CDR3 region has 19 residues. This CDR3 is CASSLALRLAGGQGNEQFF. In DNA, the CDR3 is TGTGCCAGCAGCTTAGCGCTAAGACTAGCGGGGGGCCAGGGGAATGAGCAGTTCTTC.

With regard to this clonotype: Likely a read error: the CDR3 ends without its conserved phenylalanine or tryptophan. CDR3 in amino acids: CASSLEMNYGYTI. CDR3 DNA: TGTGCCAGCAGCTTAGAGATGAACTATGGCTACACCATC. The J gene is TRBJ1-2, the V gene TRBV11-2, with D unclear. Germline lookup yields CDR1 SGHAT and CDR2 FQNNGV. V was shortened by 0 bases and J by 2 bases, with 4 bases between the two germline ends. The CDR3 spans 13 residues.

This chain links TRBV5-1 with TRBJ2-5; the D gene is possibly TRBD2 (5 bases). Germline-derived CDR1 and CDR2 are SGHRS and YFSETQ. The CDR3 has 16 residues. Trimming cost V 4 bases and J 1 base, with 17 bases left between them. The CDR3 protein is CASSLGVGGPQETQYF. In nucleotides, the CDR3 is TGCGCCAGCAGCCTCGGGGTGGGCGGACCCCAAGAGACCCAGTACTTC.

This clonotype turned up a few times. The chain carries TRBV11-2 and TRBJ1-6; a weak D match, TRBD1 (6 bases). Deletions cut 5 bases from V and 0 bases from J, with 20 bases between. Germline V gene sequence: CDR1 SGHAT, CDR2 FQNNGV. The CDR3 has 19 amino acids. The CDR3 loop is CASSQRGGQSSSYNSPLHF. Written as DNA, the CDR3 is TGTGCCAGCAGCCAAAGGGGCGGACAGTCGAGCTCCTATAATTCACCCCTCCACTTT.

This clonotype has more than one count but fewer than ten. The chain joins TRBV9 to TRBJ2-5, with D possibly being TRBD1 (6 bases). The last part of the DNA fits TRBJ2-7 better; the J call may be wrong. Germline CDR1 SGDLS, CDR2 YYNGEE. The CDR3 covers 15 residues. This chain's CDR3 is CASSVRDIATYEQYF. DNA for the CDR3: TGTGCCAGCAGCGTCCGGGACATAGCGACCTACGAGCAGTACTTC.

Only a few counts were recorded for this clonotype. The rearrangement joins TRBV5-5 to TRBJ1-4, with D possibly being TRBD1 (6 bases). CDR3 length: 16 residues. V dropped 4 bases and J dropped 4 bases, with 17 bases sitting between them. The germline gives CDR1 SGHKS, CDR2 YYEKEE (reference sequence). The DNA of the CDR3 is TGTGCCAGCAGCCCCTCTTTAGGCAGGGGTAATGAAAAACTGTTTTTT. This gives the protein CASSPSLGRGNEKLFF. Full variable domain (rest looked up from reference TRBV5-5 and TRBJ1-4): DAGVTQSPTHLIKTRGQQVTLRCSPISGHKSVSWYQQVLGQGPQFIFQYYEKEERGRGNFPDRFSARQFPNYSSELNVNALLLGDSALYLCASSPSLGRGNEKLFFGSGTQLSVL.

This clonotype was recorded a few times. CDR3 nucleotides: TGTGCCACCAGCAGAGGGGTAGCGGGGGGGCCAGACATTCAGTACTTC. Translating gives CATSRGVAGGPDIQYF. V is TRBV15 and J is TRBJ2-4; the match to TRBD2 covers 11 bases. The CDR3 runs to 16 residues. The germline gives CDR1 LNHNV, CDR2 YYDKDF (reference sequence). The trim removed 1 base at V and 8 bases at J, leaving 7 bases unmatched.

This chain connects TRBV12-3 or TRBV12-4 to TRBJ2-2; 9 positions agree with TRBD1. Trimming cost V 8 bases and J 4 bases; bases outside gene matches: 8. The CDR3 sequence is 15 residues long. The CDR3 nucleotides are TGTGCCAGCGTGGGACAGGGCGTGGGCACCGGGGAGCTGTTTTTT. It encodes CASVGQGVGTGELFF.

CDR3: CASRLRRGGDSPLHF. CDR3 coding DNA: TGTGCCAGCAGGTTGAGGAGGGGGGGGGATTCACCCCTCCACTTT. The chain carries TRBV6-6 and TRBJ1-6, with TRBD1 as a possible D gene (6 bases). V shed 6 bases and J shed 8 bases, with 17 bases lying between them. Germline V gene sequence: CDR1 MNHNY, CDR2 SVGAGI (reference sequence). CDR3 size: 15 residues.

The rearrangement joins TRBV6-1 to TRBJ2-1; D may match TRBD1 or TRBD2 (6 bases each). The CDR3 length is 14 residues. Germline V gives CDR1 MNHNS, CDR2 SASEGT. Trimming pared 7 bases from V and 3 bases from J, leaving 13 bases between. CDR3 DNA: TGTGCCAGCACACAGGGAGGTGTCTACAATGAGCAGTTCTTC. Translation gives CASTQGGVYNEQFF.

Worth noting for this clonotype: Its ends do not fully match the called genes, so a read error is possible. The J gene is TRBJ1-1, the V gene TRBV5-1; D remains ambiguous. This CDR3 region has 13 residues. Germline V gives CDR1 SGHRS, CDR2 YFSETQ. The CDR3 nucleotides are TGCGCCAGCAGCGACAACCAGAACACTGCAGCTTTCTTT. This gives the protein CASSDNQNTAAFF.